This TCR beta chain is drawn from a study of cytomegalovirus exposure and HLA in healthy donors. Study results and limitations: Most TCR sequences were rare, but some public TCRs occurred in many donors.

Note on this clone: What it binds is unknown.

Repertoires were generated with immunoSEQ multiplex PCR, while TCRdb's copy carries only in-frame clones and drops some. The table lists more than 140,000 clones, approximately 91% of them singletons, with 3% to 3.5% in the top ten. Germline V gene sequence: CDR1 PRHDT, CDR2 FYEKMQ (reference sequence). J lost 1 base, V lost 3 bases, and 0 bases had no gene match. This CDR3 region has 14 residues. J is TRBJ2-3 and V is TRBV13; 8 nucleotides align to TRBD1. The sequenced sample was PBMCs. This clonotype was obtained from a young woman in good health and CMV-seropositive. The CDR3 region is CASSLTGGTDTQYF. DNA for the CDR3: TGTGCCAGCAGCTTGACAGGGGGCACAGATACGCAGTATTTT. The entire variable domain, with the rest obtained from reference TRBV13 and TRBJ2-3, is as follows: AAGVIQSPRHLIKEKRETATLKCYPIPRHDTVYWYQQGPGQDPQFLISFYEKMQSDKGSIPDRFSAQQFSDYHSELNMSSLELGDSALYFCASSLTGGTDTQYFGPGTRLTVL.